The 13 T cell receptor beta chains below come from one sample, sequenced in a study of identical twins. MiXCR, run by TCRdb on the 5' RACE reads, gives a single entry per CDR3 protein. The repertoire has 450,000 or so distinct CDR3 sequences, approximately 24% of them found once; the top ten carry around 3%. The data were also submitted as part of a second study, on T cells expressing NK-cell markers.

Sequencing used CD4+ T cells sorted from blood. The receptors come from a woman between 18 and 29 years old in good health.

The chain uses TRBV6-5 and TRBJ1-3, with D unclear. The V and J ends lost 3 bases and 0 bases respectively, with 9 bases between them. The CDR3 has 15 residues. Germline CDR1 and CDR2: MNHEY and SVGAGI. CDR3 in DNA: TGTGCCAGCAGTTATGGCGGTGCCTCTGGAAACACCATATATTTT. Amino acids: CASSYGGASGNTIYF.

This clonotype was counted only a few times. V and J are TRBV6-5 and TRBJ1-1; D call uncertain. The germline V and J ends were trimmed by 0 bases and 2 bases, with 7 bases remaining between them. The CDR3 is 14 residues long. CDR1 MNHEY and CDR2 SVGAGI come from the germline V gene. Written as DNA, the CDR3 is TGTGCCAGCAGTTACTCGGTTGCTAACACTGAAGCTTTCTTT. It is translated as CASSYSVANTEAFF.

This clonotype has a single count. The CDR3 bases are TGTGCCAGCAGTTTAGAGCGGGGCCAGTGGGAGACCCAGTACTTC. Its translation is CASSLERGQWETQYF. The rearrangement uses TRBV12-3 or TRBV12-4 and TRBJ2-5, with TRBD2 matching over 7 bases. With 1 base clipped from V and 5 bases from J, the junction kept 7 bases outside the gene matches. The CDR3 contains 15 residues.

The V call is TRBV5-1, the J call TRBJ2-3, with 8 bases matching TRBD2. CDR3 length equals 16 residues. V lost 4 bases and J lost 4; bases outside the gene matches: 11. Germline V gene data show CDR1 as SGHRS and CDR2 as YFSETQ. DNA of the CDR3: TGCGCCAGCAGCCTTACAAGCGGGGGTCGGGCAGATACGCAGTATTTT. Protein sequence: CASSLTSGGRADTQYF.

The chain is built from TRBV5-1 and TRBJ2-1; maybe TRBD2 (5 bases). CDR1 is SGHRS and CDR2 is YFSETQ in the germline V gene. With 1 base removed from V and 0 bases from J, the gap between germline ends came to 11 bases. The CDR3 is 16 residues long. The CDR3 DNA is TGCGCCAGCAGCTTGAGGACTCGCAGCTCCTACAATGAGCAGTTCTTC. Amino acid sequence: CASSLRTRSSYNEQFF.

This clonotype was counted only a few times. This chain links TRBV5-1 with TRBJ2-5, with D perhaps matching TRBD2 (6 bases). Germline CDR1 is SGHRS and CDR2 is YFSETQ. This CDR3 is built from 13 residues. V dropped 2 bases and J dropped 5 bases, with 10 bases sitting between them. The CDR3 sequence is CASSFTGEETQYF. The DNA for the CDR3 is TGCGCCAGCAGCTTCACGGGAGAGGAGACCCAGTACTTC.

This clonotype was seen a few times. The V gene is TRBV20-1, the J gene TRBJ1-5; D is possibly TRBD1 (6 bases). Germline loops: CDR1 DFQATT, CDR2 SNEGSKA (reference sequence). Trimming took off 4 bases at V and 3 bases at J, with 10 bases between the two ends. The CDR3 is 13 residues long. The CDR3 sequence: CSATDSNNQPQHF. The CDR3, as DNA: TGCAGTGCTACGGACAGTAACAATCAGCCCCAGCATTTT.

A few counts support this clonotype. The V and J genes are TRBV6-5 and TRBJ2-1, with 13 positions matching TRBD2. CDR3 length: 16 amino acids. Germline V CDR1 and CDR2: MNHEY, SVGAGI. The trim removed 0 bases at V and 6 bases at J, leaving 2 bases unmatched. The CDR3 nucleotides read TGTGCCAGCAGTTACTCACTAGCGGGAGGGCTCAATGAGCAGTTCTTC. It encodes CASSYSLAGGLNEQFF.

The V gene is TRBV6-2 or TRBV6-3, the J gene TRBJ2-7; D unclear. This CDR3 is built from 15 residues. CDR1 MNHEY and CDR2 SVGEGT come from the germline V gene. V was shortened by 0 bases and J by 0 bases, with 9 bases between the two germline ends. The CDR3 DNA reads TGTGCCAGCAGTTACTCCGGGTCGAGCTCCTACGAGCAGTACTTC. Translating gives CASSYSGSSSYEQYF.

This clonotype came up a few times. V usage is TRBV10-1 and J usage is TRBJ1-6; D might be TRBD1 (5 bases). The CDR3 loop spans 13 amino acids. V was cut by 3 bases and J by 10 bases, with 10 bases left in between. CDR1 WNHNN and CDR2 SYGVQD come from the germline V gene (reference sequence). The CDR3 DNA sequence: TGCGCCAGCAGTGAAGGGGCCGGATCACCCCTCCACTTT. This gives the protein CASSEGAGSPLHF.

There are a few counts of this clonotype. The V and J genes are TRBV7-2 and TRBJ2-7; 11 bases match TRBD2. The CDR3 contains 17 residues. The V gene end was trimmed by 3 bases and the J gene end by 3 bases; junction bases not matched to a gene: 10. Germline CDR1 and CDR2: SGHTA and FQGNSA. The CDR3 nucleotides read TGTGCCAGCAGCTTGACCGGGACTAGCGGAATCCTCTACGAGCAGTACTTC. This sequence encodes CASSLTGTSGILYEQYF.

This clonotype came up a few times. The chain has TRBV6-2 or TRBV6-3 and TRBJ1-2; no clear D. From germline, CDR1 is MNHEY and CDR2 SVGEGT. The CDR3 runs to 14 residues. Trimming left V 5 bases short and J 4 bases short, with 14 bases between. The CDR3 region is CASSPLDESYGYTF. The CDR3 DNA reads as TGTGCCAGCAGTCCCCTGGATGAGAGCTATGGCTACACCTTC.

DNA for the CDR3: TGCAGTGCTCATGATCCTCCGGAGACCCAGTACTTC. Amino acids: CSAHDPPETQYF. This chain connects TRBV20-1 to TRBJ2-5, with D unclear. Trimming removed 5 bases at V and 5 bases at J, with 12 bases between. Germline V gene data show CDR1 as DFQATT and CDR2 as SNEGSKA (reference sequence). The CDR3 sequence is 12 residues long.